A single sample is the source of the 27 T cell receptor beta chains below, sequenced in a study of cytomegalovirus exposure and HLA in healthy donors. Researchers ran the PCR with 60 Vbeta and 13 Jbeta primers. Sequenced by immunoSEQ multiplex PCR; TCRdb stores in-frame clones only, minus some. The repertoire consists of 150,000 to 200,000 clones, with roughly 8.7% occurring once and the leading ten covering less than 1.5%. Sequencing used PBMCs. The origin of the receptors is a woman in her twenties or thirties in good health and CMV-seropositive.

V and J are TRBV5-4 and TRBJ2-7; 8 nucleotides match TRBD2. Germline lookup yields CDR1 SGHNT and CDR2 YYREEE (reference sequence). V trimming: 0 bases; J trimming: 0 bases; junction bases outside the gene matches: 5. The CDR3 has 16 residues. The CDR3 DNA sequence: TGTGCCAGCAGCTTGGGGCGCGGGGGGCTCTCCTACGAGCAGTACTTC. As protein: CASSLGRGGLSYEQYF.

This clone was detected a few times. The CDR3 protein is CSAGVREQFF. The CDR3 coding sequence is TGCAGTGCTGGAGTTCGGGAGCAGTTCTTC. The J gene is TRBJ2-1, the V gene TRBV20-1; D gene unclear. V was cut by 5 bases and J by 10 bases, with 9 bases left in between. This CDR3 spans 10 amino acids. Germline CDR1 is DFQATT and CDR2 is SNEGSKA (reference sequence).

The chain combines TRBV21-1 with TRBJ2-2; the D call TRBD2 from the table was never checked on the DNA. TRBV21-1 is shown as a pseudogene. The CDR3 contains 14 residues. CDR3 DNA: TGTGCCAGCAGCACGCCGGGACTCACCGGGGAGCTGTTTTTT. It codes for CASSTPGLTGELFF.

This clone has more than one count but fewer than ten. This chain connects TRBV29-1 to TRBJ2-1; 9 bases map to TRBD2. Germline V CDR1 and CDR2: SQVTM, ANQGSEA. The CDR3 extends over 16 amino acids. V lost 4 bases and J lost 0; bases outside the gene matches: 7. The CDR3 spells CSVASGLANSYNEQFF. DNA for the CDR3: TGCAGCGTTGCGTCAGGACTAGCGAACTCCTACAATGAGCAGTTCTTC.

Only a few counts were recorded for this clone. This chain uses TRBV30 with TRBJ2-7; 7 bases map to TRBD1. V shed 0 bases, J shed 2 bases, and the junction held 10 bases outside the gene matches. Germline loops: CDR1 GTSNPN, CDR2 SVGIG (reference sequence). The length of the CDR3 is 16 residues. The CDR3 DNA is TGTGCCTGGAGTGTGGCGACAGGGCCCCCGCCCTACGAGCAGTACTTC. Its protein product is CAWSVATGPPPYEQYF.

This clone came up a few times. The chain joins TRBV18 to TRBJ2-7; possibly TRBD2 for D (5 bases). This CDR3 spans 15 amino acids. The V end was cut by 3 bases, the J end by 5 bases, with 17 bases between. Germline assignment: CDR1 KGHSH and CDR2 LQKENI. The chain's CDR3 is CASSPPLGGLHEQYF. The DNA of the CDR3 is TGTGCCAGCTCACCTCCCTTGGGCGGACTTCACGAGCAGTACTTC.

The chain carries TRBV7-2 and TRBJ2-7, with TRBD1 matching over 7 bases. This CDR3 has 15 residues. Germline CDR1 is SGHTA and CDR2 is FQGNSA. The trim removed 5 bases at V and 0 bases at J, leaving 7 bases unmatched. The CDR3 DNA sequence: TGTGCCAGCAGCCAAACGACAGGGCCCTCCTACGAGCAGTACTTC. It encodes CASSQTTGPSYEQYF.

A few counts support this clone. The chain is built from TRBV7-2 and TRBJ2-4; 13 nucleotides line up with TRBD2. The V gene end was trimmed by 4 bases and the J gene end by 1 base; junction bases not matched to a gene: 1. Germline V CDR1 and CDR2: SGHTA, FQGNSA. CDR3 length: 16 residues. CDR3 amino acids: CASSWGLAGAKNIQYF. For the CDR3, the DNA is TGTGCCAGCAGCTGGGGACTAGCGGGGGCCAAAAACATTCAGTACTTC.

This clone showed up just a few times. V is TRBV30 and J is TRBJ2-7; unclear D gene. Between the trimmed V and J ends, which lost 2 bases and 4 bases, there was a span of 9 bases. CDR3 size: 12 residues. CDR1 is GTSNPN, CDR2 SVGIG, per germline (reference sequence). The CDR3 sequence is CAWSQAQYEQYF. DNA for the CDR3: TGTGCCTGGAGTCAAGCCCAATACGAGCAGTACTTC.

This clone has just a few counts. The chain uses TRBV4-1 and TRBJ2-1; TRBD1 matches 7 bases. The CDR3 has 16 amino acids. Germline lookup yields CDR1 MGHRA and CDR2 YSYEKL. V shed 0 bases, J shed 0 bases, and the junction held 2 bases outside the gene matches. DNA of the CDR3: TGCGCCAGCAGCCAAGAGGACAGGAGCTCCTACAATGAGCAGTTCTTC. It yields the protein CASSQEDRSSYNEQFF.

This chain connects TRBV6-6 to TRBJ1-3; 10 nucleotides agree with TRBD1. The CDR3 extends over 16 amino acids. The junction had 5 bases not matched to a gene; V was cut back by 4 bases and J by 2 bases. Germline V gene lookup returns CDR1 MNHNY and CDR2 SVGAGI (reference sequence). The CDR3 here is CASSLGQGTTGNTIYF. CDR3 DNA: TGTGCCAGCAGTTTGGGACAGGGGACTACTGGAAACACCATATATTTT.

This rearrangement joins TRBV18 to TRBJ1-1; a weak D match, TRBD1 (6 bases). From germline, CDR1 is KGHSH and CDR2 LQKENI. Trimming removed 5 bases at V and 0 bases at J, with 10 bases between. The CDR3 has 14 residues. The CDR3 here is CASSGDIVNTEAFF. For the CDR3, the DNA is TGTGCCAGCTCAGGGGACATTGTGAACACTGAAGCTTTCTTT. Complete variable domain (other parts from reference TRBV18 and TRBJ1-1): NAGVMQNPRHLVRRRGQEARLRCSPMKGHSHVYWYRQLPEEGLKFMVYLQKENIIDESGMPKERFSAEFPKEGPSILRIQQVVRGDSAAYFCASSGDIVNTEAFFGQGTRLTVV.

This clone was counted between two and nine times. The gene calls are TRBV9 and TRBJ2-2; tentative D call: TRBD2 (6 bases). The germline gives CDR1 SGDLS, CDR2 YYNGEE. The V and J ends lost 2 bases and 4 bases respectively, with 12 bases between them. This CDR3 has 15 amino acids. The CDR3 coding sequence is TGTGCCAGCAGCGTTACCGGGACTTTCACCGGGGAGCTGTTTTTT. It translates to CASSVTGTFTGELFF.

The chain couples TRBV5-1 to TRBJ1-1, with TRBD1 matching 9 bases. After removal of 4 bases from V and 5 bases from J, the junction contained 6 bases not matched to a gene. Germline CDR1 is SGHRS and CDR2 is YFSETQ. The CDR3 runs to 14 residues. This chain's CDR3 is CASSTGQGRTEAFF. CDR3 bases: TGCGCCAGCAGCACGGGACAGGGAAGGACTGAAGCTTTCTTT.

The chain couples TRBV13 to TRBJ1-1, with D unclear. Trimming shortened V by 5 bases and J by 1 base, and 11 bases separated the two germline ends. Germline lookup yields CDR1 PRHDT and CDR2 FYEKMQ (reference sequence). The CDR3 extends over 14 amino acids. CDR3 protein: CASSPSFPNTEAFF. The CDR3 DNA reads TGTGCCAGCAGCCCCTCCTTTCCGAACACTGAAGCTTTCTTT.

The chain carries TRBV27 and TRBJ2-3; 9 bases are shared with TRBD2. From germline, CDR1 is MNHEY and CDR2 SMNVEV (reference sequence). V was pared by 6 bases and J by 5 bases, with 6 bases of the junction left unmatched. The CDR3 covers 14 residues. CDR3 nucleotides: TGTGCCAGCAGCTCCGATAGCGGGAGAGATACGCAGTATTTT. Protein sequence: CASSSDSGRDTQYF.

In its sample, this clone was seen a few times. This chain connects TRBV5-1 to TRBJ2-1; 8 bases are shared with TRBD1. Germline CDR1 SGHRS, CDR2 YFSETQ. The CDR3 is made up of 15 amino acids. J lost 1 base, V lost 3 bases, and 3 bases had no gene match. The CDR3 DNA reads as TGCGCCAGCAGCTGGGGGGACAGGTCCTACAATGAGCAGTTCTTC. It yields the protein CASSWGDRSYNEQFF.

The chain is built from TRBV7-9 and TRBJ1-2; maybe TRBD1 (6 bases). The germline V gene has CDR1 SEHNR and CDR2 FQNEAQ (reference sequence). The CDR3 contains 13 residues. The germline V and J ends were trimmed by 5 bases and 6 bases, with 13 bases remaining between them. The CDR3 DNA follows: TGTGCCAGCAGCCCCACAGGGAGGGATGGCTACACCTTC. This translates into CASSPTGRDGYTF.

V usage is TRBV29-1 and J usage is TRBJ2-7; D is possibly TRBD2 (6 bases). CDR1 and CDR2 from the germline V gene are SQVTM and ANQGSEA. V lost 7 bases to trimming and J lost 3 bases, with 10 bases between them. The CDR3 contains 11 residues. CDR3 DNA sequence: TGCAGCGCCCGGGGGAGCTACGAGCAGTACTTC. It codes for CSARGSYEQYF.

This clone was seen more than once but under ten times. This chain joins TRBV4-2 and TRBJ2-7, with a tentative D call TRBD1 (6 bases). CDR3 length: 16 amino acids. V lost 0 bases to trimming and J lost 2 bases, with 14 bases between them. Germline V gene lookup returns CDR1 LGHNA and CDR2 YNFKEQ. CDR3 amino acids: CASSQDYGQGTYEQYF. The CDR3 bases are TGTGCCAGCAGCCAAGATTACGGGCAGGGGACCTACGAGCAGTACTTC.

This clone was counted a few times. The V gene is TRBV29-1, the J gene TRBJ2-3, with D perhaps TRBD2 (6 bases). The CDR3 totals 14 residues. CDR1 is SQVTM and CDR2 is ANQGSEA in the germline V gene. V was pared by 3 bases and J by 4 bases, with 14 bases between. The CDR3 bases are TGCAGCGTTGACACCGGGACTCTGGCAGATACGCAGTATTTT. It translates to CSVDTGTLADTQYF.

This clone turned up a few times. The chain recombines TRBV6-1 with TRBJ2-6; unclear D gene. V lost 4 bases and J 2 bases, leaving 6 bases between the germline ends. The CDR3 runs 14 residues. Germline assignment: CDR1 MNHNS and CDR2 SASEGT. In DNA, the CDR3 is TGTGCCAGCAGTGGGCAGACTGGGGCCAACGTCCTGACTTTC. Translation: CASSGQTGANVLTF.

A few counts support this clone. This chain connects TRBV6-5 to TRBJ1-4, with TRBD1 matching 10 bases. The J segment lost 8 bases and the V segment lost 5 bases, leaving 2 bases of the junction unmatched. CDR1 is MNHEY and CDR2 is SVGAGI in the germline V gene. CDR3 size: 13 residues. The CDR3 bases are TGTGCCAGCAGTCGACAGGGGGCGGAAAAACTGTTTTTT. Encoded protein: CASSRQGAEKLFF.

This clone was observed a few times. The rearrangement uses TRBV5-4 and TRBJ2-7; the D gene is possibly TRBD2 (6 bases). Germline-derived CDR1 and CDR2 are SGHNT and YYREEE (reference sequence). This CDR3 has 16 residues. V lost 4 bases and J 0 bases, leaving 17 bases between the germline ends. The CDR3 DNA sequence: TGTGCCAGCAGCACCGAGGAGGGCCTCGCCTCCTACGAGCAGTACTTC. It translates to CASSTEEGLASYEQYF.

A few counts support this clone. The gene calls are TRBV6-1 and TRBJ2-7; D possibly corresponds to TRBD1 (6 bases). Germline values: CDR1 MNHNS, CDR2 SASEGT. The CDR3 is 14 residues long. V lost 4 bases and J lost 6, with 16 bases in between. Here the CDR3 DNA reads TGTGCCAGCAGTGGCCCCGGGGACATTGCCGAGCAGTACTTC. Residues: CASSGPGDIAEQYF.

The chain links TRBV19 to TRBJ2-1, with D unclear. The CDR3 loop spans 15 amino acids. Germline CDR1 reads LNHDA; CDR2 reads SQIVND (reference sequence). V was clipped by 2 bases and J by 1 base, with 9 bases between them. CDR3: CASSISGWSYNEQFF. In DNA form, the CDR3 reads TGTGCCAGTAGTATATCAGGATGGTCCTACAATGAGCAGTTCTTC.

This clone was seen a few times. The chain joins TRBV5-1 to TRBJ2-3; D is perhaps TRBD2 (6 bases). CDR1 is SGHRS, CDR2 YFSETQ, per germline. The CDR3 covers 17 residues. V dropped 0 bases and J dropped 2 bases, with 16 bases sitting between them. The CDR3 spells CASSLARSAGNTDTQYF. In DNA, the CDR3 is TGCGCCAGCAGCTTGGCCCGGAGTGCGGGGAACACAGATACGCAGTATTTT.